This T cell receptor beta chain was retrieved from a study of shared T cell receptors in the human thymus. Only in-frame clones appear in the TCRdb table, and some are missing; sequencing was by immunoSEQ multiplex PCR. The data contain hundreds of thousands of clones, around 87% of them singletons. These same data were also listed under a study on human thymus T cells. That investigation notes: Thymus was obtained from resections taken during corrective heart surgery.

This TCR was sampled from a boy in the first two years of life with a congenital heart defect. Material: thymocytes.

CDR3 nucleotides: TGTGCCAGCAGCCAGGGACAGGGAAAGGACTTCACCTTC. It translates to CASSQGQGKDFTF. The chain uses TRBV7-8 and TRBJ1-2, with TRBD1 identical over 9 bases. This CDR3 is built from 13 residues. Germline-derived CDR1 and CDR2 are SGHVS and FQNEAQ. Trimming removed 5 bases from V and 13 bases from J; junction bases left unmatched: 11. The variable domain in full, completed from reference TRBV7-8 and TRBJ1-2, reads GAGVSQSPRYKVAKRGQDVALRCDPISGHVSLFWYQQALGQGPEFLTYFQNEAQLDKSGLPSDRFFAERPEGSVSTLKIQRTQQEDSAVYLCASSQGQGKDFTFGSGTRLTVV.